These 24 T cell receptor beta chains originate from one sample sequenced in a study of shared clonotypes between healthy human individuals. Repertoires were generated with immunoSEQ multiplex PCR, while TCRdb's copy carries only in-frame clones and drops some. Of 2 million to 2.5 million clones in the sample, approximately 93% are singletons; the top ten hold about 0.37%. Sequencing was carried out using naive CD4+ T cells from PBMCs. Subset denoted: CD45RA+ positively selected. The receptors come from a young man in good health. Some clones in this sample may be carry-over from other donors' samples.

DNA for the CDR3: TGTGCCAGCAGCGTAGCTATTTTAGCGCCGTCAAACGAGCAGTTCTTC. The encoded protein is CASSVAILAPSNEQFF. This chain links TRBV9 with TRBJ2-1; D possibly corresponds to TRBD2 (5 bases). The V gene's germline CDR1 is SGDLS and CDR2 YYNGEE. V lost 0 bases, J lost 10 bases, and 20 bases lay in between. The CDR3 length is 16 residues.

This chain joins TRBV25-1 and TRBJ1-5; possible D gene TRBD1, 5 bases. This CDR3 contains 14 residues. V lost 5 bases to trimming and J lost 6 bases, with 14 bases between them. The V gene's germline CDR1 is MGHDK and CDR2 SYGVNS. The CDR3 protein is CASSSRWGGQPQHF. The DNA for the CDR3 is TGTGCCAGCAGTTCCCGTTGGGGGGGTCAGCCCCAGCATTTT. Complete variable domain (other parts from reference TRBV25-1 and TRBJ1-5): EADIYQTPRYLVIGTGKKITLECSQTMGHDKMYWYQQDPGMELHLIHYSYGVNSTEKGDLSSESTVSRIRTEHFPLTLESARPSHTSQYLCASSSRWGGQPQHFGDGTRLSIL.

The J gene is TRBJ2-1, the V gene TRBV15, with D possibly TRBD2 on 7 matching bases. In germline, CDR1 is LNHNV, CDR2 YYDKDF (reference sequence). V lost 2 bases and J lost 7, with 15 bases in between. The CDR3 has 15 amino acids. The CDR3 DNA follows: TGTGCCACCAGCAGACATGGAGGGGGAGGGAATGAGCAGTTCTTC. Encoded protein: CATSRHGGGGNEQFF. Full variable domain (missing parts from reference TRBV15 and TRBJ2-1): DAMVIQNPRYQVTQFGKPVTLSCSQTLNHNVMYWYQQKSSQAPKLLFHYYDKDFNNEADTPDNFQSRRPNTSFCFLDIRSPGLGDTAMYLCATSRHGGGGNEQFFGPGTRLTVL.

This chain connects TRBV19 to TRBJ1-2; D is perhaps TRBD1 (5 bases). The CDR3 covers 13 residues. The V gene's germline CDR1 is LNHDA and CDR2 SQIVND (reference sequence). Trimming pared 7 bases from V and 3 bases from J, leaving 12 bases between. The CDR3 here is CASNLDIDYGYTF. The DNA of the CDR3 is TGTGCCAGTAATTTGGACATAGACTATGGCTACACCTTC.

CDR3 in amino acids: CASSLAWLAATGELFF. Written as DNA, the CDR3 is TGTGCCAGCAGCTTAGCTTGGCTAGCGGCTACCGGGGAGCTGTTTTTT. The chain has TRBV7-8 and TRBJ2-2; the match to TRBD2 covers 7 bases. The germline V gene has CDR1 SGHVS and CDR2 FQNEAQ. CDR3 length: 16 residues. The trim removed 0 bases at V and 5 bases at J, leaving 6 bases unmatched.

The chain links TRBV5-8 to TRBJ2-6; D ambiguous. V was clipped by 4 bases and J by 0 bases, with 8 bases between them. The germline V gene encodes CDR1 SGHTS and CDR2 YDEGEE. CDR3 length equals 15 residues. CDR3 sequence: CASSRGHSGANVLTF. The CDR3 nucleotides are TGTGCCAGCAGCCGAGGCCACTCTGGGGCCAACGTCCTGACTTTC.

CDR3 in DNA: TGTGCCAGTGGACAGGGATTGAACACTGAAGCTTTCTTT. Its protein is CASGQGLNTEAFF. The V gene is TRBV19, the J gene TRBJ1-1; 8 bases fit TRBD1. Germline assignment: CDR1 LNHDA and CDR2 SQIVND (reference sequence). The V gene end was trimmed by 8 bases and the J gene end by 0 bases; junction bases not matched to a gene: 2. The CDR3 contains 13 residues.

The chain employs TRBV19 and TRBJ1-2, with D possibly matching TRBD1 (5 bases). The CDR3 is 17 amino acids. Trimming left V 3 bases short and J 6 bases short, with 23 bases between. Germline V gene lookup returns CDR1 LNHDA and CDR2 SQIVND (reference sequence). Here the CDR3 reads CASSIPGRWFGTNGYTF. CDR3 in DNA: TGTGCCAGTAGTATCCCAGGGAGATGGTTCGGGACTAATGGCTACACCTTC.

V usage is TRBV7-2 and J usage is TRBJ2-5; 7 nucleotides align to TRBD2. There are 17 residues in the CDR3. The V gene's germline CDR1 is SGHTA and CDR2 FQGNSA. V was clipped by 1 base and J by 4 bases; unmatched bases: 12. CDR3 amino acids: CASSLEVGGSGSETQYF. The CDR3 DNA is TGTGCCAGCAGCTTAGAGGTCGGGGGGAGTGGGTCAGAGACCCAGTACTTC.

The chain links TRBV7-9 to TRBJ2-7, with unresolved D. CDR3 length equals 12 residues. Trimming cost V 5 bases and J 6 bases, with 11 bases left between them. The germline gives CDR1 SEHNR, CDR2 FQNEAQ (reference sequence). The CDR3 loop reads CASSAPGGEQYF. CDR3 DNA sequence: TGTGCCAGCAGCGCCCCCGGCGGCGAGCAGTACTTC. Variable domain in full (rest from reference TRBV7-9 and TRBJ2-7): DTGVSQNPRHKITKRGQNVTFRCDPISEHNRLYWYRQTLGQGPEFLTYFQNEAQLEKSRLLSDRFSAERPKGSFSTLEIQRTEQGDSAMYLCASSAPGGEQYFGPGTRLTVT.

The gene calls are TRBV28 and TRBJ2-6; D may correspond to TRBD1 or TRBD2 (6 bases each). The CDR3 has 17 amino acids. CDR1 is MDHEN and CDR2 is SYDVKM in the germline V gene. V was clipped by 5 bases and J by 0 bases, with 14 bases between them. This chain's CDR3 is CASSKREGGSGANVLTF. The CDR3 DNA sequence: TGTGCCAGCAGTAAACGAGAGGGGGGCTCTGGGGCCAACGTCCTGACTTTC.

The rearrangement joins TRBV30 to TRBJ2-3; D gene uncertain. V was clipped by 0 bases and J by 6 bases, with 13 bases between them. Germline CDR1 reads GTSNPN; CDR2 reads SVGIG (reference sequence). This CDR3 has 14 residues. CDR3 loop: CAWSVFAPPDTQYF. For the CDR3, the DNA is TGTGCCTGGAGTGTTTTCGCCCCCCCTGATACGCAGTATTTT.

This clone was recorded only once. This specimen includes other DNA sequences encoding the same CDR3. The chain is built from TRBV5-5 and TRBJ2-1, with 10 bases identical to TRBD1. V dropped 0 bases and J dropped 4; count of bases not matched to a gene: 4. Looked up from germline, CDR1 is SGHKS and CDR2 is YYEKEE (reference sequence). The CDR3 runs to 16 residues. The CDR3 reads CASSLEGTGAYNEQFF. CDR3 in DNA: TGTGCCAGCAGCTTGGAAGGGACAGGGGCATACAATGAGCAGTTCTTC.

A word on this clone: The sample carries other DNA sequences with the same CDR3. V usage is TRBV11-2 and J usage is TRBJ1-1; no firm D call. The CDR3 covers 13 residues. Deletions cut 0 bases from V and 1 base from J, with 3 bases between. Germline-derived CDR1 and CDR2 are SGHAT and FQNNGV. For the CDR3, the DNA is TGTGCCAGCAGCTTAGAACGGAACACTGAAGCTTTCTTT. This gives the protein CASSLERNTEAFF.

The chain joins TRBV5-6 to TRBJ2-3; the match to TRBD1 covers 7 bases. Germline trimming cut 4 bases from V and 4 bases from J; bases unmatched to any gene: 3. The CDR3 runs to 13 residues. Germline CDR1 and CDR2: SGHDT and YYEEEE. DNA of the CDR3: TGTGCCAGCAGCCGCACAGGGGCAGATACGCAGTATTTT. Its protein product is CASSRTGADTQYF.

This clone was recorded only once. CDR3 region: CASSLSGWGEQFF. As DNA, the CDR3 is TGTGCCAGCAGTTTATCTGGCTGGGGTGAGCAGTTCTTC. J is TRBJ2-1 and V is TRBV28; D is unclear. The CDR3 consists of 13 residues. Trimming removed 1 base at V and 9 bases at J, with 10 bases between. The germline CDR1 and CDR2 sequences are MDHEN and SYDVKM.

The chain employs TRBV29-1 and TRBJ2-7, with 8 nucleotides matching TRBD1. CDR3 length equals 14 residues. CDR1 and CDR2 (germline): SQVTM, ANQGSEA. The V segment lost 5 bases and the J segment 2 bases; nucleotides outside the gene matches: 8. The CDR3 DNA sequence: TGCAGCGTTCAAAATCCGGGACAGGCCTACGAGCAGTACTTC. Translation: CSVQNPGQAYEQYF.

This chain joins TRBV5-1 and TRBJ2-7; 10 nucleotides match TRBD2. The trim removed 0 bases at V and 1 base at J, leaving 4 bases unmatched. This CDR3 region has 16 residues. Per germline, CDR1 SGHRS and CDR2 YFSETQ. The CDR3, as DNA: TGCGCCAGCAGCTTGGCCATTAGCGGGGGGTCCTACGAGCAGTACTTC. Translation gives CASSLAISGGSYEQYF.

CDR3 loop: CASSLESGRGNQPQHF. For the CDR3, the DNA is TGTGCCAGCAGCTTGGAATCAGGGAGAGGCAATCAGCCCCAGCATTTT. This rearrangement joins TRBV5-5 to TRBJ1-5; possible D gene TRBD1, 5 bases. V shed 0 bases and J shed 2 bases, with 12 bases lying between them. Germline assignment: CDR1 SGHKS and CDR2 YYEKEE (reference sequence). The CDR3 totals 16 residues.

This chain uses TRBV6-1 with TRBJ2-2; D is ambiguous. The CDR3 sequence is 18 residues long. V was cut by 0 bases and J by 1 base, with 15 bases left in between. Germline V gene lookup returns CDR1 MNHNS and CDR2 SASEGT. The CDR3 here is CASSEAGLLALNTGELFF. Here the CDR3 DNA reads TGTGCCAGCAGTGAAGCCGGTCTATTGGCGTTGAACACCGGGGAGCTGTTTTTT.

V and J are TRBV2 and TRBJ1-4, with unresolved D. Deletions cut 5 bases from V and 4 bases from J, with 11 bases between. Per the germline V gene, CDR1 is SNHLY and CDR2 is FYNNEI. This CDR3 is 14 amino acids long. For the CDR3, the DNA is TGTGCCAGCAGTTACGACCGAAGTAATGAAAAACTGTTTTTT. Residues: CASSYDRSNEKLFF.

The CDR3 DNA follows: TGTGCCAGCAGCTCCGGGACAGGGGGACCCGTAGAGACCCAGTACTTC. It specifies CASSSGTGGPVETQYF. The gene calls are TRBV28 and TRBJ2-5; 11 nucleotides align to TRBD1. Losses at the gene ends were 6 bases for V and 4 bases for J; bases not matched to a gene: 10. Germline CDR1 MDHEN, CDR2 SYDVKM. This CDR3 has 16 residues.

This clone was picked up one time. The rearrangement joins TRBV5-8 to TRBJ2-4, with D hard to call. The CDR3 contains 14 residues. Germline V gives CDR1 SGHTS, CDR2 YDEGEE. V lost 2 bases, J lost 15 bases, and 21 bases lay in between. CDR3 amino acids: CASSFSSGIGKGYF. CDR3 nucleotide sequence: TGTGCCAGCAGCTTTAGTTCTGGAATAGGGAAAGGGTACTTC.

This rearrangement joins TRBV5-6 to TRBJ2-6; D is ambiguous. This CDR3 is built from 15 residues. Trimming took off 3 bases at V and 2 bases at J, with 9 bases between the two ends. Germline V gives CDR1 SGHDT, CDR2 YYEEEE. CDR3 sequence (DNA): TGTGCCAGCAGCTCCTGGTCGGCTGGGGCCAACGTCCTGACTTTC. Protein sequence: CASSSWSAGANVLTF.